The next 21 T cell receptor beta chains were all read from a single sample in a study of CD8+ T cells in alopecia areata. Following RNA extraction, reverse transcription yielded cDNA that acted as the sequencing template. Assay: immunoSEQ multiplex PCR; the TCRdb copy retains only in-frame clones and omits some. In the table there are 190,000 or so clones, roughly 50% of which are singletons. As to treatment: oral pan-JAK inhibitor, 5-10 mg twice daily. The material was CD4+ T cells sorted from blood, obtained at week 24, from a patient treated with tofacitinib. These receptors originate from a human donor with alopecia areata.

This sequence joins TRBV20-1 and TRBJ2-4; a weak D match, TRBD2 (6 bases). Between the trimmed V and J ends, which lost 5 bases and 9 bases, there was a span of 11 bases. CDR1 is DFQATT and CDR2 is SNEGSKA in the germline V gene (reference sequence). CDR3 length: 11 amino acids. Written as DNA, the CDR3 is TGCAGTGCTTCCAGGACTATCATTCAGTACTTC. It is translated as CSASRTIIQYF.

This chain joins TRBV7-3 and TRBJ2-3; 10 bases agree with TRBD2. Unmatched junction bases numbered 3, after V lost 5 bases and J lost 1 base. Looked up from germline, CDR1 is SGHTA and CDR2 is FQGTGA. The CDR3 extends over 15 amino acids. CDR3 DNA: TGTGCCAGCAGCATAGGACTAGCGGGCACAGATACGCAGTATTTT. Translation gives CASSIGLAGTDTQYF.

This clone was detected a few times. This chain uses TRBV29-1 with TRBJ2-5; tentatively, D is TRBD1 (5 bases). The CDR3 contains 12 residues. Trimming removed 3 bases from V and 5 bases from J, with 10 bases in between. Germline CDR1 SQVTM, CDR2 ANQGSEA. Here the CDR3 reads CSVDAGRETQYF. The DNA of the CDR3 is TGCAGCGTTGACGCAGGGCGGGAGACCCAGTACTTC.

This chain links TRBV23-1 with TRBJ2-4; weak D call: TRBD2 (5 bases). TRBV23-1 is labeled an ORF, and its function is uncertain. This CDR3 is built from 14 residues. V lost 10 bases, J lost 5 bases, and 18 bases lay in between. CDR3 coding DNA: TGCGCCACCGAAATACGTCGGGGTGAAAACATTCAGTACTTC. This gives the protein CATEIRRGENIQYF.

V gene TRBV7-3 combines with J gene TRBJ2-7; tentatively, D is TRBD2 (7 bases). The germline CDR1 and CDR2 sequences are SGHTA and FQGTGA. The CDR3 covers 15 residues. V lost 3 bases and J 4 bases, leaving 16 bases between the germline ends. CDR3 amino acids: CASSFGRGPQYEQYF. In nucleotides, the CDR3 is TGTGCCAGCAGCTTTGGGCGGGGGCCCCAATACGAGCAGTACTTC.

This clone was found a few times. The chain combines TRBV9 with TRBJ2-3, with a weak D call TRBD2 (6 bases). This CDR3 region has 13 residues. The V gene's germline CDR1 is SGDLS and CDR2 YYNGEE. V was shortened by 3 bases and J by 8 bases, with 13 bases between the two germline ends. The chain's CDR3 is CASSAAAEGTQYF. The CDR3 DNA reads TGTGCCAGCAGCGCTGCAGCGGAGGGTACGCAGTATTTT.

About this clone itself: This CDR3 is also generated by other DNA sequences in the sample. The chain combines TRBV9 with TRBJ1-5, with D uncertain. CDR1 and CDR2 (germline): SGDLS, YYNGEE. Trimming shortened V by 2 bases and J by 2 bases, and 11 bases separated the two germline ends. The CDR3 length is 15 residues. CDR3 DNA sequence: TGTGCCAGCAGCGTGGGAGGCTCTGGCAATCAGCCCCAGCATTTT. Protein: CASSVGGSGNQPQHF.

The chain carries TRBV5-4 and TRBJ2-5; TRBD2 matches 12 bases. The CDR3 is made up of 15 amino acids. Looked up from germline, CDR1 is SGHNT and CDR2 is YYREEE (reference sequence). V was pared by 3 bases and J by 1 base, with 1 base of the junction left unmatched. CDR3 in DNA: TGTGCCAGCAGCTCGACTAGCGGGGGCCAAGAGACCCAGTACTTC. This codes for CASSSTSGGQETQYF. Supplemented by reference TRBV5-4 and TRBJ2-5, the full variable domain reads ETGVTQSPTHLIKTRGQQVTLRCSSQSGHNTVSWYQQALGQGPQFIFQYYREEENGRGNFPPRFSGLQFPNYSSELNVNALELDDSALYLCASSSTSGGQETQYFGPGTRLLVL.

V is TRBV5-4 and J is TRBJ2-5, with TRBD1 identical over 7 bases. There are 16 residues in the CDR3. Germline CDR1 reads SGHNT; CDR2 reads YYREEE (reference sequence). V was clipped by 1 base and J by 2 bases; unmatched bases: 8. The CDR3 loop reads CASSLQRGLSQETQYF. In DNA, the CDR3 is TGTGCCAGCAGCTTGCAGAGGGGGCTTTCTCAAGAGACCCAGTACTTC.

This clone occurred a few times. This chain links TRBV29-1 with TRBJ2-2, with D unclear. Trimming stripped 4 bases from V and 7 bases from J, with 7 bases between. There are 11 residues in the CDR3. Germline-derived CDR1 and CDR2 are SQVTM and ANQGSEA. CDR3 coding DNA: TGCAGCGTTGGGGTGCACGGGGAGCTGTTTTTT. Protein: CSVGVHGELFF.

This clone was seen a few times. Additional DNA sequences in this sample encode the identical CDR3. The V gene is TRBV29-1, the J gene TRBJ1-3, with a tentative D call TRBD1 (6 bases). With 2 bases removed from V and 7 bases from J, the gap between germline ends came to 6 bases. This CDR3 region has 11 residues. Germline V CDR1 and CDR2: SQVTM, ANQGSEA. The CDR3 here is CSVEQGNTIYF. CDR3 DNA sequence: TGCAGCGTTGAACAGGGGAACACCATATATTTT.

The CDR3 nucleotides read TGTGCCATCGAGAACGTACGGGAGCAAGAGACCCAGTACTTC. It specifies CAIENVREQETQYF. The chain recombines TRBV28 with TRBJ2-5; a possible D gene is TRBD2 (6 bases). The CDR3 has 14 residues. CDR1 is MDHEN, CDR2 SYDVKM, per germline. V was pared by 10 bases and J by 2 bases, with 17 bases between.

The CDR3 sequence: CASSSTSGVVGQYF. In DNA, the CDR3 is TGTGCCAGCAGCTCCACTTCTGGGGTAGTGGGGCAGTATTTT. The V and J genes are TRBV7-8 and TRBJ2-3, with no clear D. V dropped 4 bases and J dropped 11 bases, with 19 bases sitting between them. The CDR3 loop spans 14 amino acids. In germline, CDR1 is SGHVS, CDR2 FQNEAQ. The complete variable domain, with remaining parts taken from reference TRBV7-8 and TRBJ2-3, reads GAGVSQSPRYKVAKRGQDVALRCDPISGHVSLFWYQQALGQGPEFLTYFQNEAQLDKSGLPSDRFFAERPEGSVSTLKIQRTQQEDSAVYLCASSSTSGVVGQYFGPGTRLTVL.

The chain links TRBV7-9 to TRBJ2-5, with D tentatively TRBD2 (5 bases). The CDR3 totals 15 residues. V lost 0 bases and J 7 bases, leaving 15 bases between the germline ends. CDR1 and CDR2 (germline): SEHNR, FQNEAQ (reference sequence). CDR3 loop: CASSLAAGPAGTQYF. The DNA of the CDR3 is TGTGCCAGCAGCTTAGCCGCTGGACCGGCGGGGACCCAGTACTTC.

The rearrangement joins TRBV29-1 to TRBJ2-6; TRBD1 agrees at 8 bases. Looked up from germline, CDR1 is SQVTM and CDR2 is ANQGSEA. The CDR3 spans 13 residues. V lost 6 bases to trimming and J lost 5 bases; unmatched junction nucleotides: 3. The CDR3 bases are TGCAGCGTCGGACAGGGCAGGGCCAACGTCCTGACTTTC. Amino acid sequence: CSVGQGRANVLTF.

The rearrangement joins TRBV25-1 to TRBJ2-5; 7 bases are a match to TRBD2. This CDR3 comprises 16 residues. V trimming: 5 bases; J trimming: 4 bases; junction bases outside the gene matches: 13. Germline V gives CDR1 MGHDK, CDR2 SYGVNS. The CDR3 DNA is TGTGCCAGCAGTCCCCTGGGGGGAGCGGGGTCAGAGACCCAGTACTTC. It codes for CASSPLGGAGSETQYF.

The chain employs TRBV7-2 and TRBJ1-1, with D maybe TRBD1 (5 bases). V was trimmed by 1 base and J by 4 bases, leaving 13 bases between them. This CDR3 comprises 15 residues. CDR1 is SGHTA, CDR2 FQGNSA, per germline. DNA for the CDR3: TGTGCCAGCAGCTTAGGGGGCGCGGGGGGCACTGAAGCTTTCTTT. Translated: CASSLGGAGGTEAFF.

This clone was picked up many times. The chain is built from TRBV7-2 and TRBJ2-4; TRBD2 is a possible D gene (5 bases). The germline V gene has CDR1 SGHTA and CDR2 FQGNSA. The V end lost 5 bases, the J end lost 8 bases, and 13 bases lay between the germline ends. The CDR3 spans 13 residues. CDR3 sequence: CASSLNSGDIQYF. The CDR3 bases are TGTGCCAGCAGCCTTAATTCCGGGGACATTCAGTACTTC.

The rearrangement joins TRBV29-1 to TRBJ1-1; 7 nucleotides align to TRBD1. From germline, CDR1 is SQVTM and CDR2 ANQGSEA. Trimming took 7 bases from V and 0 from J; bases not matched to a gene: 8. CDR3 length: 14 amino acids. Here the CDR3 DNA reads TGCAGCGCAACGAGGGGGCGCGTGAACACTGAAGCTTTCTTT. Translation: CSATRGRVNTEAFF.

This clone occurred once. The chain links TRBV5-6 to TRBJ2-3; tentative D call: TRBD2 (7 bases). The CDR3 length is 16 residues. Germline V lookup: CDR1 SGHDT, CDR2 YYEEEE. Trimming left V 1 base short and J 1 base short, with 13 bases between. The DNA for the CDR3 is TGTGCCAGCAGCTTGTTGGGGGGGCAGGGCACAGATACGCAGTATTTT. Its protein is CASSLLGGQGTDTQYF. Based on the CDR3 plus reference TRBV5-6 and TRBJ2-3, the full variable domain is DAGVTQSPTHLIKTRGQQVTLRCSPKSGHDTVSWYQQALGQGPQFIFQYYEEEERQRGNFPDRFSGHQFPNYSSELNVNALLLGDSALYLCASSLLGGQGTDTQYFGPGTRLTVL.

The genes are TRBV7-9 and TRBJ1-5; maybe TRBD1 (5 bases). Germline CDR1 and CDR2: SEHNR and FQNEAQ (reference sequence). V was clipped by 1 base and J by 4 bases, with 14 bases between them. CDR3 size: 16 residues. CDR3 amino acids: CASSLGGVGRNQPQHF. The CDR3 DNA sequence: TGTGCCAGCAGCTTAGGAGGGGTCGGGCGGAATCAGCCCCAGCATTTT. The full variable domain, completed using reference TRBV7-9 and TRBJ1-5, is DTGVSQNPRHKITKRGQNVTFRCDPISEHNRLYWYRQTLGQGPEFLTYFQNEAQLEKSRLLSDRFSAERPKGSFSTLEIQRTEQGDSAMYLCASSLGGVGRNQPQHFGDGTRLSIL.